This T cell receptor beta chain emerged from a study of molecular identifiers for immune sequencing clone quantification. TCRdb called the PCR reads again in MiXCR, with one record for every CDR3 protein. This table holds just under 650,000 distinct CDR3 sequences, just under 20% found once. As to this clonotype: Being one base from a much bigger clone, this may be a read error.

The V end lost 3 bases, the J end lost 4 bases, and 9 bases lay between the germline ends. The CDR3 is 13 residues long. Germline V gene lookup returns CDR1 SNHLY and CDR2 FYNNEI. Sample: naive CD8+ T cells from blood, with Jurkat cell RNA spiked in. Indicated subset: FACS-sorted CD8+CD4-CCR7+CD45RA+ naive T cells. This rearrangement joins TRBV2 to TRBJ1-1; no definite D call. This sequence was found in a human donor in good health. Some libraries in this study had Jurkat cell RNA spiked in. The CDR3 DNA follows: TGTGCCAGCAGTGAGTGGAGAAGCACTGAAGCTTTCTTT. Protein: CASSEWRSTEAFF. The full variable domain, in which reference TRBV2 and TRBJ1-1 provide the parts outside the CDR3, is EPEVTQTPSHQVTQMGQEVILRCVPISNHLYFYWYRQILGQKVEFLVSFYNNEISEKSEIFDDQFSVERPDGSNFTLKIRSTKLEDSAMYFCASSEWRSTEAFFGQGTRLTVV.